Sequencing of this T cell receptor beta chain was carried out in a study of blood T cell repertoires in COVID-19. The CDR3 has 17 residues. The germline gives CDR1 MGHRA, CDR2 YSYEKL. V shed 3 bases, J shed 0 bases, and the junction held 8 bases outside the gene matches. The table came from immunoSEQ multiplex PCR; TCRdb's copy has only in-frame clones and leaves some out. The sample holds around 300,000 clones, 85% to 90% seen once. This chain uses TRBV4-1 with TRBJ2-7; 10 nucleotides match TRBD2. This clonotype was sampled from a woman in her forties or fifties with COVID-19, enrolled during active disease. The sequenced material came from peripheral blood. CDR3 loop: CASSQETSGESSYEQYF. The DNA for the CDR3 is TGCGCCAGCAGCCAGGAAACTAGCGGGGAAAGCTCCTACGAGCAGTACTTC.